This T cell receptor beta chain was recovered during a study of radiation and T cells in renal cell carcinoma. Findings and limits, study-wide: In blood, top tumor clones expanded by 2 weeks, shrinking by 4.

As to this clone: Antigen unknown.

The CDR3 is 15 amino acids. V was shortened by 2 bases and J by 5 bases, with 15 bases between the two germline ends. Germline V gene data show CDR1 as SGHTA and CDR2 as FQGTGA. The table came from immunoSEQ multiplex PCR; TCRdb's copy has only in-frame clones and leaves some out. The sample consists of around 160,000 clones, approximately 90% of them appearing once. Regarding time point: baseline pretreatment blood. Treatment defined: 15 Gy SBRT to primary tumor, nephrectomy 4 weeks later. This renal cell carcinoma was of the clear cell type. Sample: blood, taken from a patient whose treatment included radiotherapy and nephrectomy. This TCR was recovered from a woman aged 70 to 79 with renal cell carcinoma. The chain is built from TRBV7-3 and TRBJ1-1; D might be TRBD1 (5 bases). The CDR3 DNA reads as TGTGCCAGCAGCTTAGCGAGGGGCGGTTGGACTGAAGCTTTCTTT. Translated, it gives CASSLARGGWTEAFF.